Listed here is a single T cell receptor (beta chain). Using immunoSEQ multiplex PCR, the repertoire was profiled, and TCRdb retains in-frame clones only, with some absent. The sample contains 25,000 to 30,000 clones, roughly 90% of which appear only once. CDR3 length equals 12 residues. CDR1 SGHDN and CDR2 FVKESK come from the germline V gene. Trimming left V 5 bases short and J 5 bases short, with 9 bases between. The data were taken from a study of T cells in localized non-small cell lung cancer. This chain uses TRBV14 with TRBJ1-2; no clear D gene. The sequence was collected from an older female donor with stage I lung adenocarcinoma. The material sequenced was peripheral blood, taken before any cancer treatment. In DNA form, the CDR3 reads TGTGCCAGCAGCATCACACAGTATGGCTACACCTTC. Encoded protein: CASSITQYGYTF.